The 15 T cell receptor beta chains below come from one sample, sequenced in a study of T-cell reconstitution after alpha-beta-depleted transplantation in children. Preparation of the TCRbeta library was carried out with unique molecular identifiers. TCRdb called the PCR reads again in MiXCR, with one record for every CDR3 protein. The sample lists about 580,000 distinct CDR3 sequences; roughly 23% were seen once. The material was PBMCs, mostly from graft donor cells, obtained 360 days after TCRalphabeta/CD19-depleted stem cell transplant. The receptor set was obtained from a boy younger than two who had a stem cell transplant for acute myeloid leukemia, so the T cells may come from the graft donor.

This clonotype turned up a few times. CDR3 nucleotides: TGCGCCAGCAGCTGGGACACCTCTGGGGCCAACGTCCTGACTTTC. Translating it yields CASSWDTSGANVLTF. This chain links TRBV5-1 with TRBJ2-6; D is perhaps TRBD1 (6 bases). V was trimmed by 3 bases and J by 0 bases, leaving 7 bases between them. The CDR3 has 15 residues. Germline V gives CDR1 SGHRS, CDR2 YFSETQ. The complete variable domain, with remaining parts taken from reference TRBV5-1 and TRBJ2-6, reads KAGVTQTPRYLIKTRGQQVTLSCSPISGHRSVSWYQQTPGQGLQFLFEYFSETQRNKGNFPGRFSGRQFSNSRSEMNVSTLELGDSALYLCASSWDTSGANVLTFGAGSRLTVL.

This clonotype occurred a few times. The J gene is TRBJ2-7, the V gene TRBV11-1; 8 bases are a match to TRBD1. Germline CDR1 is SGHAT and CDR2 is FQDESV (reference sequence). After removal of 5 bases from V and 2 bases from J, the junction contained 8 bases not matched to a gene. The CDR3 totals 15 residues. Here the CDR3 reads CASSRTGIRTYEQYF. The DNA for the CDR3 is TGTGCCAGCAGCCGGACAGGGATAAGAACCTACGAGCAGTACTTC.

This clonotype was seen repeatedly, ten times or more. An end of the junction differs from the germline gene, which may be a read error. As DNA, the CDR3 is TGTGCCAGCAGTTTCGGTCCAGGGGGCCCCAGTTACGTTGATTTT. Protein product: CASSFGPGGPSYVDF. V gene TRBV12-3 or TRBV12-4 combines with J gene TRBJ1-4, with 8 bases that match TRBD1. This CDR3 has 15 residues.

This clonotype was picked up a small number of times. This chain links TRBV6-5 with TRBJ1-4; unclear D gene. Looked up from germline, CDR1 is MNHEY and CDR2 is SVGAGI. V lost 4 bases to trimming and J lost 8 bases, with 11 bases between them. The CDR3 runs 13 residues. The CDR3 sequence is CASSSSDGEKLFF. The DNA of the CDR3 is TGTGCCAGCAGTTCATCGGACGGAGAAAAACTGTTTTTT.

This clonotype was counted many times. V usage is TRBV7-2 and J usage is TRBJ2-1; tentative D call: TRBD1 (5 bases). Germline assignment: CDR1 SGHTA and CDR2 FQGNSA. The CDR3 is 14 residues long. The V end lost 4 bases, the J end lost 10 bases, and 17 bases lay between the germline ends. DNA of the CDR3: TGTGCCAGCAGCTCCCAGGGTCGGCGAGAGGAGCAGTTCTTC. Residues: CASSSQGRREEQFF.

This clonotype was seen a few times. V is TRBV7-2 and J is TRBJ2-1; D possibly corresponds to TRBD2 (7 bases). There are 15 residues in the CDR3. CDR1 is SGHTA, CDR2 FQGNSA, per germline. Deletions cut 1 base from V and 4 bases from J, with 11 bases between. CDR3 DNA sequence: TGTGCCAGCAGCTTAGAGGGGGGGCCGTACAATGAGCAGTTCTTC. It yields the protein CASSLEGGPYNEQFF.

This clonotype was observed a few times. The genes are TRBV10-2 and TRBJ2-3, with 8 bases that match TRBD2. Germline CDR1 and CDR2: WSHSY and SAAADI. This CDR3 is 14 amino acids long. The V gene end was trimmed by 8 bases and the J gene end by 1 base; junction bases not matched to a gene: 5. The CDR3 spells CASGPAGGTDTQYF. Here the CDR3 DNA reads TGCGCCAGCGGACCAGCGGGGGGCACAGATACGCAGTATTTT.

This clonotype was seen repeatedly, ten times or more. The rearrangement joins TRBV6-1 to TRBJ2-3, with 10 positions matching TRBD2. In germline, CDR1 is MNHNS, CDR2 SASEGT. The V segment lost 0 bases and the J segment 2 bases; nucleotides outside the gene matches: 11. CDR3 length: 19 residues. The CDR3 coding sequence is TGTGCCAGCAGTGAAGCGCTAGCGGGGGTTCTCCGTAACACAGATACGCAGTATTTT. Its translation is CASSEALAGVLRNTDTQYF.

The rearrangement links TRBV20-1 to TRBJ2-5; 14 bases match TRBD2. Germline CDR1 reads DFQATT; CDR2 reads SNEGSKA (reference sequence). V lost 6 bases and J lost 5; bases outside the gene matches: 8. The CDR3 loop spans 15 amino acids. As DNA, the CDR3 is TGCAGTGCCCGGGGACTAGCGGGGGAGGAGGAGACCCAGTACTTC. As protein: CSARGLAGEEETQYF.

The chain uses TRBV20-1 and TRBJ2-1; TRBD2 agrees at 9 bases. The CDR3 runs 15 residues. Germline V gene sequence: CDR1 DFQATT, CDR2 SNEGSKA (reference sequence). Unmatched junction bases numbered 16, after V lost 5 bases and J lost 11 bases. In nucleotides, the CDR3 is TGCAGTGCTGAGCCCTCGGGATGGCGGGGGGGAAAGCAGTTCTTC. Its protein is CSAEPSGWRGGKQFF.

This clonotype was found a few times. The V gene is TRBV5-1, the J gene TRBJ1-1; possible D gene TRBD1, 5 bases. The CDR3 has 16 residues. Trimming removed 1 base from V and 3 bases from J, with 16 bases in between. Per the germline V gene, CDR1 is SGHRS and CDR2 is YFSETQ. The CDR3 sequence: CASSLPRTGADTEAFF. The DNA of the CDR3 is TGCGCCAGCAGCTTGCCCCGGACCGGGGCGGACACTGAAGCTTTCTTT.

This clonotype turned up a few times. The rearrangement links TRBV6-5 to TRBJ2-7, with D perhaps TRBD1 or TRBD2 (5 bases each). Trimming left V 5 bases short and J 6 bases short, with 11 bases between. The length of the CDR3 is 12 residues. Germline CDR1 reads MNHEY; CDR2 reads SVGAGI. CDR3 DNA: TGTGCCAGCAGTAGGGCAGGGACCGAGCAGTACTTC. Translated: CASSRAGTEQYF.

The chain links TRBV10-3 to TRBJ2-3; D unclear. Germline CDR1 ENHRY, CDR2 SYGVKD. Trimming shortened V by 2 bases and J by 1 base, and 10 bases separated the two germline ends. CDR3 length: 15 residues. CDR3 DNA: TGTGCCATCAGTGAGAGACAAGATCGCACAGATACGCAGTATTTT. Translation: CAISERQDRTDTQYF.

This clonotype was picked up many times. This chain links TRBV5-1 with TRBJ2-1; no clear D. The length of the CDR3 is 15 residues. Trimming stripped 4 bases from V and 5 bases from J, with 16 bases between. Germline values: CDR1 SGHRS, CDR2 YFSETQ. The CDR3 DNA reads TGCGCCAGCAGCCTCCAAGGGCATCGAGACAATGAGCAGTTCTTC. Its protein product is CASSLQGHRDNEQFF.

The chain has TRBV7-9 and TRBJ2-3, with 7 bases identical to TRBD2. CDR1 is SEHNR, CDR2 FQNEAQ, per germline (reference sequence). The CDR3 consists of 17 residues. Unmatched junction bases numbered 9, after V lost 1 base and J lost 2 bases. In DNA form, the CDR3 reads TGTGCCAGCAGCTTAGGTCACGGCGGGGGTGACACAGATACGCAGTATTTT. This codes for CASSLGHGGGDTDTQYF.